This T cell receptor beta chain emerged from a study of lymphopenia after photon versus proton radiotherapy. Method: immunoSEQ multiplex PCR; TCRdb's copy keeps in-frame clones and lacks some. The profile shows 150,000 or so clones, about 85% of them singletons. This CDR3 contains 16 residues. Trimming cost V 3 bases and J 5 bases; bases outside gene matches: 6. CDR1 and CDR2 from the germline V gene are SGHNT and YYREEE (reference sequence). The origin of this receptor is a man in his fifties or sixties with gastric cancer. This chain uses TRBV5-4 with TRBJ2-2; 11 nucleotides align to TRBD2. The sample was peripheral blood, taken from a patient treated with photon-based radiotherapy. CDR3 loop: CASSSQTSGNTGELFF. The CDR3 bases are TGTGCCAGCAGCTCGCAGACTAGCGGGAATACCGGGGAGCTGTTTTTT.